This T cell receptor (beta chain) was recorded in a study of cytomegalovirus exposure and HLA in healthy donors. Study overall: Ancestry clustering placed roughly 86% of more than 350 genotyped donors in the Caucasian-associated cluster.

CDR1 is SGDLS and CDR2 is YYNGEE in the germline V gene. Trimming cost V 5 bases and J 1 base; bases outside gene matches: 5. CDR3 length: 15 residues. Comment on this clone: No antigen is known for it.

PCR amplification relied on 60 Vbeta primers (plus 13 Jbeta primers). Measured with immunoSEQ multiplex PCR; TCRdb has only the in-frame clones, and not every one. The clone table shows about 130,000 clones, with the ten largest holding 1.5% to 1.9%. Broader study findings: Indistinguishability led to the exclusion of some V segments, TRBV6-2 and TRBV6-3 included. Sequencing had likely introduced a cluster of highly shared sequence variants as an artifact.

The J gene is TRBJ2-5, the V gene TRBV9; TRBD2 aligns across 10 bases. Sequencing input: PBMCs. The TCR was taken from a woman in her 40s in good health and CMV-seronegative. CDR3 DNA: TGTGCCAGCAGTCAAACTAGCGGGACCCAAGAGACCCAGTACTTC. This codes for CASSQTSGTQETQYF.